The 27 T cell receptor beta chains below all came from one sample that was sequenced in a study of blood T cells in healthy people across ages. Together with a sample-barcoded 5' primer, a J-beta primer mix was included in a second PCR lasting about 7 to 12 cycles. TCRdb reprocessed the 5' RACE reads via MiXCR and lists one record per CDR3 protein. The table includes about 400,000 distinct CDR3 sequences, 45% to 65% detected once. Sequenced: blood. The source is a man in his 60s in good health.

The chain employs TRBV14 and TRBJ2-1; 10 bases map to TRBD2. CDR1 is SGHDN, CDR2 FVKESK, per germline. The V segment lost 1 base and the J segment 6 bases; nucleotides outside the gene matches: 9. CDR3 size: 17 residues. CDR3 sequence (DNA): TGTGCCAGCAGCCAAGGGAACCTAGCGGGAGCGGTCAATGAGCAGTTCTTC. Its translation is CASSQGNLAGAVNEQFF.

In this sample, this clonotype turned up a few times. V gene TRBV11-2 combines with J gene TRBJ1-5; a possible D gene is TRBD1 (5 bases). Per the germline V gene, CDR1 is SGHAT and CDR2 is FQNNGV. V lost 1 base, J lost 3 bases, and 10 bases lay in between. The CDR3 is made up of 15 amino acids. This CDR3 reads CASSLVAGANQPQHF. The CDR3 nucleotides are TGTGCCAGCAGCTTAGTAGCCGGGGCCAATCAGCCCCAGCATTTT.

This clonotype was counted ten times or more. V and J are TRBV5-4 and TRBJ2-3; 8 bases agree with TRBD1. The germline V gene has CDR1 SGHNT and CDR2 YYREEE (reference sequence). The V and J ends lost 3 bases and 5 bases, in that order; junction bases with no gene match: 11. The CDR3 runs 16 residues. CDR3 region: CASSSGQAFKVDTQYF. DNA of the CDR3: TGTGCCAGCAGCTCGGGACAGGCGTTCAAGGTAGATACGCAGTATTTT.

The chain combines TRBV6-6 with TRBJ2-4; D is unclear. The J call is uncertain, as TRBJ2-7 better fits the DNA end. CDR1 is MNHNY and CDR2 is SVGAGI in the germline V gene (reference sequence). The CDR3 contains 12 residues. The CDR3 loop reads CASSPDDYEQYF. The CDR3 DNA follows: TGTGCCAGCAGCCCCGACGATTACGAGCAGTACTTC.

The chain employs TRBV28 and TRBJ1-2, with TRBD1 matching over 9 bases. Germline lookup yields CDR1 MDHEN and CDR2 SYDVKM. The CDR3 spans 14 residues. The junction had 10 bases not matched to a gene; V was cut back by 6 bases and J by 8 bases. The CDR3 DNA reads as TGTGCCAGCAGAATTCCCGGGACAGGGATCGGCTACACCTTC. It specifies CASRIPGTGIGYTF.

The chain links TRBV28 to TRBJ1-2; no clear D. The CDR3 has 11 amino acids. Germline lookup yields CDR1 MDHEN and CDR2 SYDVKM. Deletions cut 6 bases from V and 0 bases from J, with 2 bases between. The CDR3 nucleotides read TGTGCCAGCAGGTCTAACTATGGCTACACCTTC. Amino acid sequence: CASRSNYGYTF.

This clonotype was seen once. V and J are TRBV27 and TRBJ1-1; 8 bases map to TRBD1. This CDR3 contains 15 residues. Germline CDR1 and CDR2: MNHEY and SMNVEV (reference sequence). The V gene end was trimmed by 5 bases and the J gene end by 2 bases; junction bases not matched to a gene: 7. This CDR3 is CASSPQTGVNTEAFF. CDR3 in DNA: TGTGCCAGCAGTCCCCAGACAGGGGTTAACACTGAAGCTTTCTTT.

This clonotype has more than one count but fewer than ten. This chain uses TRBV6-2 or TRBV6-3 with TRBJ2-7, with D possibly being TRBD1 (6 bases). The CDR3 extends over 16 amino acids. Per germline, CDR1 MNHEY and CDR2 SVGEGT. The V and J ends lost 5 bases and 6 bases respectively, with 23 bases between them. This CDR3 reads CASSDDGVGRRGEQYF. The CDR3 DNA reads TGTGCCAGCAGTGACGACGGGGTAGGGCGCAGGGGCGAGCAGTACTTC.

The gene calls are TRBV6-2 or TRBV6-3 and TRBJ2-2; the D is unclear. From germline, CDR1 is MNHEY and CDR2 SVGEGT. The CDR3 sequence is 14 residues long. Trimming pared 8 bases from V and 1 base from J, leaving 11 bases between. The CDR3 sequence is CASQSQWNTGELFF. In DNA form, the CDR3 reads TGTGCCAGCCAAAGCCAGTGGAACACCGGGGAGCTGTTTTTT.

The J gene is TRBJ2-7, the V gene TRBV12-3 or TRBV12-4; 9 bases align to TRBD2. The DNA end favors TRBJ2-5, so the J call may be wrong. The CDR3 totals 15 residues. CDR3 loop: CASSSGLAWGETQYF. For the CDR3, the DNA is TGTGCCAGCAGTTCGGGACTAGCTTGGGGAGAGACCCAGTACTTC.

V and J are TRBV3-1 and TRBJ2-2, with D perhaps TRBD2 (6 bases). The CDR3 is made up of 12 amino acids. Germline loops: CDR1 LGHDT, CDR2 YNNKEL (reference sequence). Trimming removed 4 bases at V and 9 bases at J, with 9 bases between. The CDR3 sequence is CASSPRERELFF. The CDR3 nucleotides are TGTGCCAGCAGCCCACGGGAGCGGGAGCTGTTTTTT.

This clonotype was seen more than once but under ten times. The chain is built from TRBV10-3 and TRBJ2-5; the D is unclear. The germline V and J ends were trimmed by 4 bases and 3 bases, with 9 bases remaining between them. CDR1 and CDR2 (germline): ENHRY, SYGVKD. The CDR3 extends over 13 amino acids. The CDR3 DNA reads as TGTGCCATCAGTGGGACCGTAGAAGAGACCCAGTACTTC. Amino acids: CAISGTVEETQYF.

CDR3 sequence: CASSLTRGSGDNEQFF. The CDR3 DNA is TGTGCCAGCAGTCTGACCCGTGGGAGTGGGGACAATGAGCAGTTCTTC. The rearrangement uses TRBV28 and TRBJ2-1, with TRBD2 as a possible D gene (5 bases). This CDR3 spans 16 amino acids. Germline loops: CDR1 MDHEN, CDR2 SYDVKM. V was cut by 5 bases and J by 5 bases, with 19 bases left in between.

The chain carries TRBV28 and TRBJ2-7, with 8 bases matching TRBD1. The end of the DNA aligns better with TRBJ2-5, so the J call may be wrong. CDR3 size: 17 residues. CDR1 MDHEN and CDR2 SYDVKM come from the germline V gene. CDR3 protein: CASSYLGQGKGGETQYF. In DNA, the CDR3 is TGTGCCAGCAGCTACCTCGGACAGGGAAAAGGGGGGGAGACCCAGTACTTC.

This rearrangement joins TRBV6-5 to TRBJ2-7; D not certain. Germline CDR1 and CDR2: MNHEY and SVGAGI. V gave up 4 bases and J gave up 0 bases, with 10 bases separating them. This CDR3 contains 14 residues. The chain's CDR3 is CASSLEQSSYEQYF. Written as DNA, the CDR3 is TGTGCCAGCAGTTTGGAACAGAGCTCCTACGAGCAGTACTTC.

The gene calls are TRBV7-9 and TRBJ2-1; TRBD1 agrees at 7 bases. Trimming cost V 8 bases and J 4 bases; bases outside gene matches: 5. The CDR3 extends over 13 amino acids. Per germline, CDR1 SEHNR and CDR2 FQNEAQ (reference sequence). DNA for the CDR3: TGTGCCAGCCAGGGACAGACTTACAATGAGCAGTTCTTC. Its translation: CASQGQTYNEQFF.

V is TRBV18 and J is TRBJ1-2; 8 bases map to TRBD1. Germline CDR1 and CDR2: KGHSH and LQKENI. This CDR3 has 13 amino acids. The junction had 4 bases not matched to a gene; V was cut back by 2 bases and J by 8 bases. The CDR3 loop reads CASSPGQGEGYTF. The CDR3, as DNA: TGTGCCAGCTCACCAGGACAGGGCGAGGGCTACACCTTC. Combining the CDR3 with reference TRBV18 and TRBJ1-2 gives the whole variable domain NAGVMQNPRHLVRRRGQEARLRCSPMKGHSHVYWYRQLPEEGLKFMVYLQKENIIDESGMPKERFSAEFPKEGPSILRIQQVVRGDSAAYFCASSPGQGEGYTFGSGTRLTVV.

The chain combines TRBV25-1 with TRBJ2-1; possibly TRBD1 for D (6 bases). The better agreement between TRBJ2-7 and the DNA end casts doubt on the J call. This CDR3 spans 17 amino acids. Germline V gene lookup returns CDR1 MGHDK and CDR2 SYGVNS. The CDR3 sequence is CASSGSTGTKGYNEQYF. The CDR3 DNA reads TGTGCCAGCAGTGGATCTACCGGGACAAAAGGATACAATGAGCAGTACTTC.

This CDR3 is CAISESRTGRDEQYF. For the CDR3, the DNA is TGTGCCATCAGTGAGTCGAGGACAGGGCGGGACGAGCAGTACTTC. The chain carries TRBV10-3 and TRBJ2-7, with TRBD1 identical over 8 bases. V shed 0 bases, J shed 5 bases, and the junction held 6 bases outside the gene matches. This CDR3 contains 15 residues. CDR1 and CDR2 from the germline V gene are ENHRY and SYGVKD.

This clonotype was recorded a few times. This chain joins TRBV28 and TRBJ2-5; D tentatively fits TRBD1 or TRBD2 (7 bases each). Judging by the DNA end, TRBJ2-7 fits better; the J call may be wrong. The CDR3 loop spans 13 amino acids. Germline V gene sequence: CDR1 MDHEN, CDR2 SYDVKM. CDR3 residues: CASSFAGGVEQYF. CDR3 sequence (DNA): TGTGCCAGCAGTTTTGCAGGGGGGGTCGAGCAGTACTTC.

To note about this clonotype: This sequence may be a read error, since a much larger clone differs from it by one base. The rearrangement uses TRBV28 and TRBJ2-4; D is tentatively TRBD1 or TRBD2 (5 bases each). V lost 4 bases to trimming and J lost 15 bases, with 31 bases between them. From germline, CDR1 is MDHEN and CDR2 SYDVKM. This CDR3 is built from 17 residues. The CDR3 loop reads CASSSSHRWTSSYERYF. The CDR3 DNA sequence: TGTGCCAGCAGTTCTAGCCATCGATGGACAAGCTCCTACGAGCGGTACTTC. Full variable domain (missing parts from reference TRBV28 and TRBJ2-4): DVKVTQSSRYLVKRTGEKVFLECVQDMDHENMFWYRQDPGLGLRLIYFSYDVKMKEKGDIPEGYSVSREKKERFSLILESASTNQTSMYLCASSSSHRWTSSYERYFGAGTRLSVL.

The chain combines TRBV3-1 with TRBJ2-5, with D possibly TRBD2 on 6 matching bases. The CDR3 covers 15 residues. V lost 2 bases and J lost 11, with 21 bases in between. Germline CDR1 reads LGHDT; CDR2 reads YNNKEL (reference sequence). The CDR3: CASSQSILAGNEQYF. The CDR3 bases are TGTGCCAGCAGCCAATCGATCCTGGCGGGGAATGAGCAGTACTTC.

There are a few counts of this clonotype. Given a much more abundant clone one base away, this may be a read error. In DNA, the CDR3 is TGTGCCAGCAGCCCGCCTAGCGGGGTCCAAGAGACCCAGTACTTC. Translated: CASSPPSGVQETQYF. V and J are TRBV7-2 and TRBJ2-5, with 9 bases fitting TRBD2. This CDR3 region has 15 residues. The germline CDR1 and CDR2 sequences are SGHTA and FQGNSA. V trimming: 5 bases; J trimming: 1 base; junction bases outside the gene matches: 5. The entire variable domain, with the rest obtained from reference TRBV7-2 and TRBJ2-5, is as follows: GAGVSQSPSNKVTEKGKDVELRCDPISGHTALYWYRQSLGQGLEFLIYFQGNSAPDKSGLPSDRFSAERTGGSVSTLTIQRTQQEDSAVYLCASSPPSGVQETQYFGPGTRLLVL.

The chain combines TRBV7-2 with TRBJ2-5, with 9 bases identical to TRBD1. The J call may be incorrect, as the DNA end agrees better with TRBJ2-7. In germline, CDR1 is SGHTA, CDR2 FQGNSA. CDR3 length: 14 residues. The CDR3 is CASSPTGGAAEQYF. The CDR3 nucleotides read TGTGCCAGCAGCCCCACAGGGGGCGCGGCCGAGCAGTACTTC.

The chain carries TRBV7-2 and TRBJ2-1; D not resolved. The ends were cut back, 0 bases at V and 12 bases at J, with 6 bases in the middle. Germline CDR1 SGHTA, CDR2 FQGNSA. CDR3 size: 11 residues. The CDR3 spells CASSLASVQFF. CDR3 DNA sequence: TGTGCCAGCAGCTTAGCAAGTGTGCAGTTCTTC.

Only a few counts were recorded for this clonotype. The chain is built from TRBV7-2 and TRBJ2-7, with D possibly matching TRBD2 (6 bases). The DNA end is a closer match to TRBJ2-5, so the J assignment may be wrong. Germline V CDR1 and CDR2: SGHTA, FQGNSA. This CDR3 is built from 16 residues. The CDR3 sequence is CASSFQTVAAGETQYF. In DNA, the CDR3 is TGTGCCAGCAGCTTCCAGACGGTCGCGGCGGGGGAGACCCAGTACTTC.

The chain uses TRBV20-1 and TRBJ1-1, with 7 bases fitting TRBD1. Losses at the gene ends were 8 bases for V and 2 bases for J; bases not matched to a gene: 11. The CDR3 totals 14 residues. Germline V gives CDR1 DFQATT, CDR2 SNEGSKA (reference sequence). DNA for the CDR3: TGCAGTACCCTACCAAGGACAGGTAACACTGAAGCTTTCTTT. Translated: CSTLPRTGNTEAFF.